The 16 T cell receptor beta chains below were found in one sample sequenced in a study of blood T cell repertoires in COVID-19. Sequencing used immunoSEQ multiplex PCR; TCRdb keeps in-frame clones, though not all of them. The repertoire holds roughly 110,000 clones, with 80% to 85% as singletons. Sequencing was performed on peripheral blood. The receptor set was obtained from a woman aged 70-85 years with acute or convalescent COVID-19.

This clone was seen a single time. CDR3 DNA: TGTGCCAGCAGACCTAGGGGGCAGCTTCCCTACGAGCAGTACTTC. Translated: CASRPRGQLPYEQYF. The chain employs TRBV28 and TRBJ2-7, with 7 bases identical to TRBD1. Trimming removed 6 bases from V and 2 bases from J; junction bases left unmatched: 10. This CDR3 has 15 residues. Germline lookup yields CDR1 MDHEN and CDR2 SYDVKM.

V gene TRBV7-9 combines with J gene TRBJ2-7; D not resolved. The CDR3 has 15 amino acids. Per germline, CDR1 SEHNR and CDR2 FQNEAQ (reference sequence). Trimming cost V 1 base and J 0 bases, with 10 bases left between them. The chain's CDR3 is CASSLETASSYEQYF. CDR3 in DNA: TGTGCCAGCAGCTTAGAAACTGCTAGCTCCTACGAGCAGTACTTC.

Only one count was recorded for this clone. The CDR3 nucleotides read TGTGCCAGCAGGCGACAGGGATCGGGCAATCAGCCCCAGCATTTT. Translated: CASRRQGSGNQPQHF. The chain has TRBV6-5 and TRBJ1-5; 7 positions agree with TRBD1. V was clipped by 6 bases and J by 2 bases; unmatched bases: 7. Germline CDR1 MNHEY, CDR2 SVGAGI. The CDR3 runs to 15 residues.

This chain joins TRBV6-2 or TRBV6-3 and TRBJ1-6; the D is unclear. The CDR3 spans 16 residues. Germline CDR1 and CDR2: MNHEY and SVGEGT. V gave up 2 bases and J gave up 7 bases, with 15 bases separating them. CDR3 in amino acids: CASSYPPGERNSPLHF. The CDR3 nucleotides are TGTGCCAGCAGTTACCCTCCGGGAGAGAGGAATTCACCCCTCCACTTT.

This clone has a handful of counts. The V gene is TRBV12-3 or TRBV12-4, the J gene TRBJ1-1; D is possibly TRBD1 (5 bases). The CDR3 is made up of 12 amino acids. With 6 bases removed from V and 4 bases from J, the gap between germline ends came to 9 bases. The CDR3, as DNA: TGTGCCAGCAGCCCCCAGGGCACTGAAGCTTTCTTT. It translates to CASSPQGTEAFF.

The rearrangement joins TRBV29-1 to TRBJ1-2; TRBD1 is a possible D gene (6 bases). This CDR3 spans 12 amino acids. Per germline, CDR1 SQVTM and CDR2 ANQGSEA. V dropped 5 bases and J dropped 7 bases, with 14 bases sitting between them. The CDR3 reads CSVWNRESGYTF. CDR3 DNA sequence: TGCAGCGTTTGGAACAGGGAAAGTGGCTACACCTTC. Supplemented by reference TRBV29-1 and TRBJ1-2, the full variable domain reads SAVISQKPSRDICQRGTSLTIQCQVDSQVTMMFWYRQQPGQSLTLIATANQGSEATYESGFVIDKFPISRPNLTFSTLTVSNMSPEDSSIYLCSVWNRESGYTFGSGTRLTVV.

A few counts support this clone. The chain is built from TRBV5-1 and TRBJ1-4; possible D gene TRBD1, 6 bases. Germline assignment: CDR1 SGHRS and CDR2 YFSETQ. V was cut by 0 bases and J by 5 bases, with 11 bases left in between. The CDR3 totals 15 residues. CDR3 sequence (DNA): TGCGCCAGCAGCTTGGTCCACAGGGCGAATGAAAAACTGTTTTTT. Its translation: CASSLVHRANEKLFF. The variable domain in full, completed from reference TRBV5-1 and TRBJ1-4, reads KAGVTQTPRYLIKTRGQQVTLSCSPISGHRSVSWYQQTPGQGLQFLFEYFSETQRNKGNFPGRFSGRQFSNSRSEMNVSTLELGDSALYLCASSLVHRANEKLFFGSGTQLSVL.

Only a few counts were recorded for this clone. The chain links TRBV7-6 to TRBJ1-1; 9 bases line up with TRBD1. The CDR3 extends over 14 amino acids. Germline V gene data show CDR1 as SGHVS and CDR2 as FNYEAQ. V was pared by 4 bases and J by 10 bases, with 10 bases of the junction left unmatched. The CDR3 loop reads CASSSRTGAGRAFF. The CDR3 coding sequence is TGTGCCAGCAGCTCTCGGACAGGGGCGGGTCGAGCTTTCTTT.

This clone was seen more than once but under ten times. V gene TRBV5-1 combines with J gene TRBJ2-1, with TRBD2 matching 9 bases. The CDR3 is 14 amino acids. Per germline, CDR1 SGHRS and CDR2 YFSETQ. V gave up 7 bases and J gave up 2 bases; unmatched junction bases: 4. The CDR3 nucleotides are TGCGCCAGCGCGACTAGCGGTACCTACAATGAGCAGTTCTTC. It encodes CASATSGTYNEQFF.

The genes are TRBV6-2 or TRBV6-3 and TRBJ2-7; weak D call: TRBD2 (6 bases). V dropped 2 bases and J dropped 10 bases, with 15 bases sitting between them. From germline, CDR1 is MNHEY and CDR2 SVGEGT. CDR3 length: 13 amino acids. The chain's CDR3 is CASSYGGTLPQYF. CDR3 DNA sequence: TGTGCCAGCAGTTACGGAGGGACTCTCCCTCAGTACTTC.

The chain recombines TRBV19 with TRBJ1-5; 8 nucleotides agree with TRBD1. The CDR3 contains 14 residues. Germline trimming cut 6 bases from V and 4 bases from J; bases unmatched to any gene: 5. Germline CDR1 LNHDA, CDR2 SQIVND (reference sequence). CDR3 in amino acids: CASRATGGNQPQHF. The CDR3 DNA sequence: TGTGCCAGTAGGGCTACAGGGGGGAATCAGCCCCAGCATTTT.

This clone was counted a single time. The CDR3, as DNA: TGCGCCAGCAGCTTGGGCGGGGGCACCGGGGAGCTGTTTTTT. It codes for CASSLGGGTGELFF. The chain couples TRBV5-1 to TRBJ2-2; 7 bases line up with TRBD2. Germline V gene data show CDR1 as SGHRS and CDR2 as YFSETQ. The CDR3 sequence is 14 residues long. The V gene end was trimmed by 0 bases and the J gene end by 4 bases; junction bases not matched to a gene: 0. Full variable domain (outside the CDR3, taken from reference TRBV5-1 and TRBJ2-2): KAGVTQTPRYLIKTRGQQVTLSCSPISGHRSVSWYQQTPGQGLQFLFEYFSETQRNKGNFPGRFSGRQFSNSRSEMNVSTLELGDSALYLCASSLGGGTGELFFGEGSRLTVL.

V usage is TRBV6-5 and J usage is TRBJ1-6; possible D gene TRBD1, 6 bases. Germline V gene lookup returns CDR1 MNHEY and CDR2 SVGAGI. The CDR3 runs 14 residues. Trimming left V 10 bases short and J 6 bases short, with 16 bases between. The CDR3 protein is CATRIDRFNSPLHF. The CDR3 DNA is TGTGCCACCCGTATAGACAGGTTTAATTCACCCCTCCACTTT.

This chain links TRBV6-1 with TRBJ2-1; possible D gene TRBD1, 5 bases. CDR1 MNHNS and CDR2 SASEGT come from the germline V gene. The CDR3 is 14 amino acids. Trimming cost V 0 bases and J 10 bases, with 13 bases left between them. The CDR3 DNA is TGTGCCAGCAGTGAAGCGGTTAGTACAGGCGAGCAGTTCTTC. It is translated as CASSEAVSTGEQFF.

V and J are TRBV30 and TRBJ1-4, with 7 bases matching TRBD1. Germline assignment: CDR1 GTSNPN and CDR2 SVGIG (reference sequence). Germline trimming cut 7 bases from V and 2 bases from J; bases unmatched to any gene: 7. The CDR3 totals 14 residues. The chain's CDR3 is CASRGGQTNEKLFF. The DNA for the CDR3 is TGTGCCTCGAGGGGGGGACAGACTAATGAAAAACTGTTTTTT.

This clone has more than one count but fewer than ten. This sequence joins TRBV24-1 and TRBJ1-1; D possibly corresponds to TRBD1 (5 bases). The V end lost 4 bases, the J end lost 5 bases, and 13 bases lay between the germline ends. CDR3 length: 14 residues. Germline assignment: CDR1 KGHDR and CDR2 SFDVKD. The CDR3 sequence: CATSDGGFETEAFF. The CDR3, as DNA: TGTGCCACCAGTGACGGGGGATTTGAGACTGAAGCTTTCTTT.